A selection of T cell receptor beta chains follows, all from one sample in a study of T cell changes during pregnancy in multiple sclerosis. Generated by immunoSEQ multiplex PCR, the TCRdb table keeps only in-frame clones and is missing some. This table holds just under 95,000 clones, 85% to 95% found once. Source: peripheral blood, taken in the first trimester of pregnancy. The source is a female donor with multiple sclerosis, enrolled in a pregnancy study. The CDR3 runs from the conserved cysteine through the conserved F or W. Fields, in order: J gene, clone size, D gene, V gene, CDR3 protein, CDR3 DNA. A D gene is named only where the DNA matches it firmly. The size field is filled for only some rows; it gives once, few, many or a size class.

j_call: TRBJ2-7; clone_size: .; d_call: TRBD1; v_call: TRBV11-1; cdr3_aa: CASSSGQGAFYEQYF; cdr3_nt: TGTGCCAGCAGCTCAGGACAGGGGGCTTTCTACGAGCAGTACTTC
j_call: TRBJ1-2; clone_size: .; d_call: .; v_call: TRBV25-1; cdr3_aa: CASSDGGYGYTF; cdr3_nt: TGTGCCAGCAGTGACGGGGGCTATGGCTACACCTTC
j_call: TRBJ2-7; clone_size: .; d_call: TRBD2; v_call: TRBV9; cdr3_aa: CASSGGTSGSLHEQYF; cdr3_nt: TGTGCCAGCAGCGGAGGGACTAGCGGGAGTCTCCACGAGCAGTACTTC
j_call: TRBJ2-5; clone_size: .; d_call: TRBD2; v_call: TRBV19; cdr3_aa: CASSIGSGSGETQYF; cdr3_nt: TGTGCCAGTAGTATCGGGAGCGGGAGCGGGGAGACCCAGTACTTC
j_call: TRBJ2-7; clone_size: .; d_call: .; v_call: TRBV11-1; cdr3_aa: CASSPRQSSYEQYF; cdr3_nt: TGTGCCAGCAGCCCGCGACAGAGCTCCTACGAGCAGTACTTC
j_call: TRBJ2-1; clone_size: .; d_call: TRBD2; v_call: TRBV5-4; cdr3_aa: CASSLRTSGIGEQFF; cdr3_nt: TGTGCCAGCAGCTTGAGGACTAGCGGGATAGGGGAGCAGTTCTTC
j_call: TRBJ1-1; clone_size: once; d_call: .; v_call: TRBV27; cdr3_aa: CASSLQGGYTEAFF; cdr3_nt: TGTGCCAGCAGTTTGCAGGGAGGGTACACTGAAGCTTTCTTT
j_call: TRBJ1-5; clone_size: .; d_call: .; v_call: TRBV7-2; cdr3_aa: CASSQDETETNQPQHF; cdr3_nt: TGTGCCAGCAGCCAAGATGAGACAGAGACCAATCAGCCCCAGCATTTT
j_call: TRBJ2-1; clone_size: .; d_call: .; v_call: TRBV27; cdr3_aa: CASSLATYNEQFF; cdr3_nt: TGTGCCAGCAGTTTAGCGACCTACAATGAGCAGTTCTTC
j_call: TRBJ2-7; clone_size: .; d_call: TRBD2; v_call: TRBV7-8; cdr3_aa: CASMKGTSGASSYEQYF; cdr3_nt: TGTGCCAGCATGAAAGGGACTAGCGGGGCCAGCTCCTACGAGCAGTACTTC
j_call: TRBJ1-5; clone_size: .; d_call: .; v_call: TRBV27; cdr3_aa: CASSQEGRENQPQHF; cdr3_nt: TGTGCCAGCAGCCAAGAGGGGAGGGAAAATCAGCCCCAGCATTTT
j_call: TRBJ2-7; clone_size: .; d_call: .; v_call: TRBV6-6; cdr3_aa: CASSYTGYEQYF; cdr3_nt: TGTGCCAGCAGTTACACAGGCTACGAGCAGTACTTC
j_call: TRBJ1-1; clone_size: once; d_call: .; v_call: TRBV5-1; cdr3_aa: CASSLPLGVNTEAFF; cdr3_nt: TGCGCCAGCAGCTTGCCCTTAGGGGTGAACACTGAAGCTTTCTTT
j_call: TRBJ2-5; clone_size: .; d_call: TRBD1; v_call: TRBV19; cdr3_aa: CASSRDRGREGTQYF; cdr3_nt: TGTGCCAGTAGCAGGGACAGGGGGCGCGAAGGGACCCAGTACTTC
j_call: TRBJ2-2; clone_size: .; d_call: .; v_call: TRBV28; cdr3_aa: CASKLGTNTGELFF; cdr3_nt: TGTGCCAGCAAGCTCGGGACGAACACCGGGGAGCTGTTTTTT
j_call: TRBJ1-4; clone_size: once; d_call: .; v_call: TRBV4-2; cdr3_aa: CASSQEEGQKLFF; cdr3_nt: TGTGCCAGCAGCCAAGAAGAGGGTCAAAAACTGTTTTTT
j_call: TRBJ1-2; clone_size: .; d_call: .; v_call: TRBV28; cdr3_aa: CASSYRANYGYTF; cdr3_nt: TGTGCCAGCAGTTACAGGGCTAACTATGGCTACACCTTC
j_call: TRBJ2-7; clone_size: .; d_call: TRBD1; v_call: TRBV6-1; cdr3_aa: CASSDGQGAYEQYF; cdr3_nt: TGTGCCAGCAGTGATGGGCAGGGGGCCTACGAGCAGTACTTC
j_call: TRBJ2-7; clone_size: .; d_call: TRBD2; v_call: TRBV28; cdr3_aa: CASSLKLRTSGRMPPSGQYF; cdr3_nt: TGTGCCAGCAGTTTAAAGTTGCGGACTAGCGGGCGTATGCCACCTTCCGGGCAGTACTTC
j_call: TRBJ2-5; clone_size: .; d_call: .; v_call: TRBV9; cdr3_aa: CASNQGLLQETQYF; cdr3_nt: TGTGCCAGCAACCAGGGACTCCTACAAGAGACCCAGTACTTC
j_call: TRBJ2-1; clone_size: .; d_call: .; v_call: TRBV6-5; cdr3_aa: CASSNTGLLRNEQFF; cdr3_nt: TGTGCCAGCAGTAATACGGGACTCCTCCGCAATGAGCAGTTCTTC
j_call: TRBJ1-1; clone_size: .; d_call: TRBD1; v_call: TRBV2; cdr3_aa: CASTMDRARGNTEAFF; cdr3_nt: TGTGCCAGCACCATGGACAGGGCAAGGGGGAACACTGAAGCTTTCTTT
j_call: TRBJ1-5; clone_size: .; d_call: .; v_call: TRBV7-6; cdr3_aa: CASSLGRVQPQHF; cdr3_nt: TGTGCCAGCAGCTTAGGGAGGGTTCAGCCCCAGCATTTT
j_call: TRBJ2-1; clone_size: few; d_call: TRBD2; v_call: TRBV7-2; cdr3_aa: CASSLTSGSQNEQFF; cdr3_nt: TGTGCCAGCAGCTTGACTAGCGGGAGTCAAAATGAGCAGTTCTTC
j_call: TRBJ2-1; clone_size: .; d_call: TRBD2; v_call: TRBV7-3; cdr3_aa: CASSLTSGAYNEQFF; cdr3_nt: TGTGCCAGCAGCCTCACTAGCGGAGCCTACAATGAGCAGTTCTTC
j_call: TRBJ2-1; clone_size: .; d_call: .; v_call: TRBV28; cdr3_aa: CASSLSGGRQFF; cdr3_nt: TGTGCCAGCAGTTTATCTGGAGGAAGGCAGTTCTTC
j_call: TRBJ2-5; clone_size: once; d_call: .; v_call: TRBV5-1; cdr3_aa: CASSLHQETQYF; cdr3_nt: TGCGCCAGCAGCTTGCATCAAGAGACCCAGTACTTC
j_call: TRBJ1-2; clone_size: .; d_call: .; v_call: TRBV7-6; cdr3_aa: CASSGDRTDGYTF; cdr3_nt: TGTGCCAGCAGCGGCGACAGGACTGATGGCTACACCTTC
j_call: TRBJ2-1; clone_size: once; d_call: .; v_call: TRBV15; cdr3_aa: CATSRDQGYLILF; cdr3_nt: TGTGCCACCAGCAGAGATCAGGGTTACCTAATCCTCTTC
j_call: TRBJ2-7; clone_size: .; d_call: TRBD1; v_call: TRBV25-1; cdr3_aa: CASSEWGRGTYEQYF; cdr3_nt: TGTGCCAGCAGTGAATGGGGCAGGGGGACCTACGAGCAGTACTTC
j_call: TRBJ1-5; clone_size: .; d_call: .; v_call: TRBV21-1; cdr3_aa: CASSKTHLGRRVHQPQHF; cdr3_nt: TGTGCCAGCAGCAAAACTCACCTCGGAAGGAGAGTGCATCAGCCCCAGCATTTT
j_call: TRBJ1-1; clone_size: .; d_call: TRBD1; v_call: TRBV2; cdr3_aa: CASRITGANTEAFF; cdr3_nt: TGTGCCAGCCGGATTACAGGGGCCAACACTGAAGCTTTCTTT
j_call: TRBJ2-1; clone_size: .; d_call: TRBD2; v_call: TRBV6-1; cdr3_aa: CASSAGLAGHNEQFF; cdr3_nt: TGTGCCAGCAGTGCGGGACTAGCGGGGCACAATGAGCAGTTCTTC
j_call: TRBJ1-3; clone_size: few; d_call: TRBD1; v_call: TRBV6-1; cdr3_aa: CASRPGQGNTIYF; cdr3_nt: TGTGCCAGCAGGCCGGGACAGGGAAACACCATATATTTT
j_call: TRBJ2-5; clone_size: .; d_call: .; v_call: TRBV10-3; cdr3_aa: CAISEEQGRYGETQYF; cdr3_nt: TGTGCCATCAGTGAGGAACAGGGCAGATATGGAGAGACCCAGTACTTC
j_call: TRBJ2-7; clone_size: .; d_call: .; v_call: TRBV19; cdr3_aa: CASSIAEMPSYEQYF; cdr3_nt: TGTGCCAGTAGTATAGCGGAGATGCCCTCCTACGAGCAGTACTTC
j_call: TRBJ1-4; clone_size: .; d_call: .; v_call: TRBV28; cdr3_aa: CASKWGGPATNEKLFF; cdr3_nt: TGTGCCAGCAAATGGGGCGGACCTGCAACTAATGAAAAACTGTTTTTT
j_call: TRBJ1-2; clone_size: .; d_call: .; v_call: TRBV7-3; cdr3_aa: CASSLTGQLYGYTF; cdr3_nt: TGTGCCAGCAGCTTAACTGGACAGCTCTATGGCTACACCTTC
j_call: TRBJ2-1; clone_size: .; d_call: TRBD2; v_call: TRBV28; cdr3_aa: CASTHGTSEANEQFF; cdr3_nt: TGTGCCAGCACCCATGGGACTAGTGAAGCCAATGAGCAGTTCTTC
j_call: TRBJ2-1; clone_size: .; d_call: .; v_call: TRBV10-3; cdr3_aa: CAISESGGSYNEQFF; cdr3_nt: TGTGCCATCAGTGAGTCCGGAGGATCCTACAATGAGCAGTTCTTC
j_call: TRBJ2-1; clone_size: .; d_call: TRBD2; v_call: TRBV14; cdr3_aa: CASSQEGLAGYENEQFF; cdr3_nt: TGTGCCAGCAGCCAAGAGGGACTAGCGGGATACGAGAATGAGCAGTTCTTC
j_call: TRBJ2-1; clone_size: .; d_call: TRBD2; v_call: TRBV27; cdr3_aa: CASSLSRGGRLFNEQFF; cdr3_nt: TGTGCCAGCAGTTTATCGAGGGGCGGGAGGCTTTTCAATGAGCAGTTCTTC
j_call: TRBJ2-5; clone_size: .; d_call: TRBD2; v_call: TRBV19; cdr3_aa: CASSRVGRLAGGETQYF; cdr3_nt: TGTGCCAGTAGTCGGGTGGGGCGACTAGCGGGAGGAGAGACCCAGTACTTC
j_call: TRBJ2-1; clone_size: .; d_call: TRBD2; v_call: TRBV11-3; cdr3_aa: CASSLGLAGNEQFF; cdr3_nt: TGTGCCAGCAGCTTGGGACTAGCGGGTAATGAGCAGTTCTTC
j_call: TRBJ2-7; clone_size: .; d_call: .; v_call: TRBV5-8; cdr3_aa: CASSPNGVHEQYF; cdr3_nt: TGTGCCAGCAGCCCAAACGGGGTCCACGAGCAGTACTTC
j_call: TRBJ2-1; clone_size: .; d_call: TRBD1; v_call: TRBV29-1; cdr3_aa: CSVWDSNNEQFF; cdr3_nt: TGCAGCGTCTGGGACAGTAACAATGAGCAGTTCTTC
j_call: TRBJ1-3; clone_size: .; d_call: .; v_call: TRBV30; cdr3_aa: CAWSVGRVSGNTIYF; cdr3_nt: TGTGCCTGGAGTGTAGGCAGGGTTTCTGGAAACACCATATATTTT
j_call: TRBJ2-3; clone_size: .; d_call: .; v_call: TRBV11-2; cdr3_aa: CASSLDKWTVSTDTQYF; cdr3_nt: TGTGCCAGCAGCTTAGATAAATGGACAGTCAGCACAGATACGCAGTATTTT
j_call: TRBJ1-2; clone_size: .; d_call: TRBD1; v_call: TRBV6-1; cdr3_aa: CASSPAVGTGYGYTF; cdr3_nt: TGTGCCAGCAGTCCCGCCGTGGGGACAGGGTATGGCTACACCTTC
j_call: TRBJ2-1; clone_size: .; d_call: .; v_call: TRBV21-1; cdr3_aa: CASSKGTSFEQFF; cdr3_nt: TGTGCCAGCAGCAAAGGGACTAGTTTTGAGCAGTTCTTC